This paragraph reports one T cell receptor (beta chain). Germline assignment: CDR1 ENHRY and CDR2 SYGVKD. The CDR3 has 16 amino acids. Trimming took 5 bases from V and 3 from J, leaving 19 bases between them. This sample is drawn from a study of blood T cell repertoires in COVID-19. The repertoire was sequenced with immunoSEQ multiplex PCR; TCRdb's copy has only in-frame clones and lacks some. The sample shows over 100,000 clones, approximately 82% of them seen only once. The sample consisted of peripheral blood. The chain recombines TRBV10-3 with TRBJ1-1; D is possibly TRBD1 (6 bases). The TCR originated in a woman older than 75 with active or convalescent COVID-19. The chain's CDR3 is CAISPDLGRQDTEAFF. CDR3 in DNA: TGTGCCATCAGTCCTGACCTGGGTAGACAGGACACTGAAGCTTTCTTT.